The 21 T cell receptor beta chains reported below all come from one sample, sequenced in a study of shared clonotypes between healthy human individuals (dated by TCRdb to the early 2020s). Receptor amplification or capture employed the immunoSEQ multiplex PCR assay. TCRdb obtained this table from immuneACCESS and retained in-frame rearrangements with V and J assigned. These tables miss some clones; where compared with another copy, unresolved V genes account for less than half of the shortfall, and the remainder is unexplained. A total of about 480,000 clones appear in this sample, roughly 85% of them only once. The ten largest account for around 12% of the sample. Sample: PBMCs. The receptor source for this set is a woman in her 40s in good health. Some clones in this sample may be carry-over from other donors' samples.

The gene calls are TRBV10-3 and TRBJ1-2, with 10 nucleotides matching TRBD1. The germline V gene encodes CDR1 ENHRY and CDR2 SYGVKD. Unmatched junction bases numbered 4, after V lost 7 bases and J lost 8 bases. The CDR3 is 12 amino acids. CDR3 in DNA: TGTGCCATCACGGGACAGGGGATCGGCTACACCTTC. It translates to CAITGQGIGYTF.

The chain is built from TRBV6-1 and TRBJ1-3; unclear D gene. This CDR3 has 14 residues. CDR1 is MNHNS and CDR2 is SASEGT in the germline V gene. V was shortened by 4 bases and J by 0 bases, with 7 bases between the two germline ends. CDR3: CASSARDSGNTIYF. DNA of the CDR3: TGTGCCAGCAGTGCGCGGGACTCTGGAAACACCATATATTTT.

Many counts were recorded for this clone. CDR3 loop: CASSQQPSASYEQYF. CDR3 coding DNA: TGTGCCAGCAGCCAACAGCCTAGTGCCTCCTACGAGCAGTACTTC. V is TRBV4-2 and J is TRBJ2-7; no firm D call. Trimming took 2 bases from V and 0 from J, leaving 11 bases between them. Germline CDR1 LGHNA, CDR2 YNFKEQ. The CDR3 contains 15 residues.

V is TRBV4-1 and J is TRBJ2-1, with 7 bases identical to TRBD2. The germline V gene has CDR1 MGHRA and CDR2 YSYEKL. CDR3 size: 16 residues. The V segment lost 6 bases and the J segment 3 bases; nucleotides outside the gene matches: 11. The CDR3 DNA is TGCGCCAGCAGTGCCGGGAGGCTAGCTAACTACAATGAGCAGTTCTTC. Amino acids: CASSAGRLANYNEQFF.

This clone was picked up a small number of times. V usage is TRBV6-1 and J usage is TRBJ2-5, with TRBD1 matching 9 bases. The CDR3 consists of 15 residues. Per germline, CDR1 MNHNS and CDR2 SASEGT. Germline trimming cut 5 bases from V and 3 bases from J; bases unmatched to any gene: 7. CDR3 nucleotide sequence: TGTGCCAGCAGTCCACACCGGGACAGGGAAGAGACCCAGTACTTC. Its protein is CASSPHRDREETQYF.

The chain has TRBV19 and TRBJ1-4; D perhaps matches TRBD1 (5 bases). V lost 1 base and J lost 7, with 10 bases in between. The CDR3 length is 14 residues. Germline-derived CDR1 and CDR2 are LNHDA and SQIVND (reference sequence). CDR3: CASSIGAGGEKLFF. CDR3 in DNA: TGTGCCAGTAGTATAGGGGCCGGGGGTGAAAAACTGTTTTTT. The full variable domain, with the rest looked up from reference TRBV19 and TRBJ1-4, is DGGITQSPKYLFRKEGQNVTLSCEQNLNHDAMYWYRQDPGQGLRLIYYSQIVNDFQKGDIAEGYSVSREKKESFPLTVTSAQKNPTAFYLCASSIGAGGEKLFFGSGTQLSVL.

This chain joins TRBV5-1 and TRBJ1-1, with no clear D. The CDR3 extends over 15 amino acids. V lost 2 bases to trimming and J lost 3 bases, with 14 bases between them. Germline V gives CDR1 SGHRS, CDR2 YFSETQ. The CDR3: CASSFFDQQDTEAFF. CDR3 sequence (DNA): TGCGCCAGCAGCTTTTTTGACCAGCAGGACACTGAAGCTTTCTTT. Using reference TRBV5-1 and TRBJ1-1 for the parts outside the CDR3, the full variable domain is KAGVTQTPRYLIKTRGQQVTLSCSPISGHRSVSWYQQTPGQGLQFLFEYFSETQRNKGNFPGRFSGRQFSNSRSEMNVSTLELGDSALYLCASSFFDQQDTEAFFGQGTRLTVV.

Details on this clone: The germline gene is not matched at one end of the junction; a read error may be the cause. Other DNA sequences from this sample encode an identical CDR3 as well. CDR3 in DNA: TGTGCCAGCAGCTTGTCTCTAGCGACCGATGAGCAATTCTTC. Its translation is CASSLSLATDEQFF. The rearrangement links TRBV5-4 to TRBJ2-1; perhaps TRBD2 as D (6 bases). The CDR3 has 14 amino acids. Germline-derived CDR1 and CDR2 are SGHNT and YYREEE (reference sequence).

The J gene is TRBJ2-1, the V gene TRBV6-1; D assignment may be TRBD1 or TRBD2 (6 bases each). V was shortened by 5 bases and J by 4 bases, with 15 bases between the two germline ends. The CDR3 sequence is 15 residues long. Per germline, CDR1 MNHNS and CDR2 SASEGT. The CDR3 bases are TGTGCCAGCAGTCTAGGGGGGTTAGATTACAATGAGCAGTTCTTC. Its translation: CASSLGGLDYNEQFF.

The V gene is TRBV11-3, the J gene TRBJ1-6, with D unresolved. Germline CDR1 and CDR2: SGHNT and YENEEA. CDR3 length: 12 amino acids. V lost 5 bases, J lost 12 bases, and 11 bases lay in between. The CDR3 spells CASSLETGPLHF. Written as DNA, the CDR3 is TGTGCCAGCAGCCTCGAGACGGGACCCCTCCACTTT.

This chain uses TRBV9 with TRBJ2-1; 9 bases align to TRBD2. Trimming took 0 bases from V and 6 from J; bases not matched to a gene: 13. CDR3 length: 18 amino acids. Germline V lookup: CDR1 SGDLS, CDR2 YYNGEE. CDR3 sequence: CASSVGRWGGLAANEQFF. The CDR3 DNA follows: TGTGCCAGCAGCGTAGGTAGGTGGGGGGGACTAGCCGCCAATGAGCAGTTCTTC.

Of note for this clone: This CDR3 is also generated by other DNA sequences in the sample. The rearrangement uses TRBV6-5 and TRBJ2-7; 11 bases line up with TRBD1. CDR3 length: 15 residues. In germline, CDR1 is MNHEY, CDR2 SVGAGI. The trim removed 0 bases at V and 3 bases at J, leaving 1 base unmatched. CDR3 nucleotide sequence: TGTGCCAGCAGTTACTCCGGGACAGGGGGCTACGAGCAGTACTTC. Amino acid sequence: CASSYSGTGGYEQYF.

The genes are TRBV14 and TRBJ1-4; a weak D match, TRBD1 (5 bases). The germline V gene has CDR1 SGHDN and CDR2 FVKESK. The CDR3 contains 16 residues. Trimming pared 2 bases from V and 3 bases from J, leaving 13 bases between. CDR3 sequence: CASSQKIPGANEKLFF. CDR3 DNA: TGTGCCAGCAGCCAAAAGATCCCGGGGGCTAATGAAAAACTGTTTTTT.

The chain combines TRBV30 with TRBJ2-5; D perhaps matches TRBD2 (6 bases). The DNA end lines up better with TRBJ2-7; the J call may be wrong. The CDR3 covers 13 residues. Germline loops: CDR1 GTSNPN, CDR2 SVGIG (reference sequence). The CDR3 protein is CAWSRGRFYEQYF. In DNA form, the CDR3 reads TGTGCCTGGAGCCGGGGGAGGTTCTACGAGCAGTACTTC.

This sequence joins TRBV7-9 and TRBJ1-1, with 8 bases matching TRBD1. The V segment lost 7 bases and the J segment 4 bases; nucleotides outside the gene matches: 17. Germline-derived CDR1 and CDR2 are SEHNR and FQNEAQ (reference sequence). CDR3 length: 17 residues. CDR3 residues: CASTDGWAGGAGTEAFF. The DNA of the CDR3 is TGTGCCAGCACCGACGGGTGGGCAGGGGGCGCGGGCACTGAAGCTTTCTTT.

In the case of this clone: This CDR3 is also generated by other DNA sequences in the sample. V and J are TRBV6-1 and TRBJ2-1, with 10 nucleotides matching TRBD1. This CDR3 has 15 residues. V dropped 1 base and J dropped 4; count of bases not matched to a gene: 1. Germline loops: CDR1 MNHNS, CDR2 SASEGT. The CDR3: CASSEGTGGYNEQFF. CDR3 DNA: TGTGCCAGCAGTGAAGGGACAGGGGGTTACAATGAGCAGTTCTTC.

The chain couples TRBV7-9 to TRBJ2-1; D call uncertain. The germline V gene has CDR1 SEHNR and CDR2 FQNEAQ (reference sequence). Trimming stripped 3 bases from V and 10 bases from J, with 10 bases between. The CDR3 covers 12 residues. The CDR3 here is CASSFIGREQFF. CDR3 bases: TGTGCCAGCAGCTTTATCGGCCGGGAGCAGTTCTTC.

The V call is TRBV4-2, the J call TRBJ1-3; D is undetermined. The germline gives CDR1 LGHNA, CDR2 YNFKEQ. Trimming stripped 0 bases from V and 0 bases from J, with 9 bases between. This CDR3 has 16 amino acids. This chain's CDR3 is CASSQEAGNSGNTIYF. CDR3 nucleotides: TGTGCCAGCAGCCAAGAAGCAGGTAACTCTGGAAACACCATATATTTT.

This rearrangement joins TRBV4-1 to TRBJ2-1; D is unclear. CDR3 length: 14 amino acids. The germline V and J ends were trimmed by 2 bases and 4 bases, with 9 bases remaining between them. Per the germline V gene, CDR1 is MGHRA and CDR2 is YSYEKL. DNA of the CDR3: TGCGCCAGCAGCCAAAGTTGGAGTTACAATGAGCAGTTCTTC. This sequence encodes CASSQSWSYNEQFF.

This clone was observed once. The gene calls are TRBV2 and TRBJ2-1; 8 nucleotides agree with TRBD2. The germline V gene has CDR1 SNHLY and CDR2 FYNNEI. The CDR3 covers 14 residues. J lost 4 bases, V lost 6 bases, and 5 bases had no gene match. The CDR3: CASSSSSGYNEQFF. The DNA for the CDR3 is TGTGCCAGCAGCTCGTCTAGCGGGTACAATGAGCAGTTCTTC.

V and J are TRBV5-1 and TRBJ2-2, with 14 nucleotides matching TRBD2. The CDR3 extends over 17 amino acids. Looked up from germline, CDR1 is SGHRS and CDR2 is YFSETQ. Trimming took 1 base from V and 3 from J; bases not matched to a gene: 2. CDR3 in amino acids: CASSLRLAGGDTGELFF. Here the CDR3 DNA reads TGCGCCAGCAGCTTGAGACTAGCGGGAGGGGACACCGGGGAGCTGTTTTTT.